This TCR beta chain was recorded in a study of T cell repertoires in cytomegalovirus infection. TCRdb ran MiXCR on the reads and lists one entry per CDR3 protein. The data show under 90,000 distinct CDR3 sequences, 20% to 25% seen once. The V gene end was trimmed by 6 bases and the J gene end by 5 bases; junction bases not matched to a gene: 10. The CDR3 is 16 residues long. Germline V gene data show CDR1 as SQVTM and CDR2 as ANQGSEA. Note on this clonotype: What it binds is unknown.

Sequenced sample: PBMCs, sequenced either directly or after in vitro stimulation (not recorded which). The chain carries TRBV29-1 and TRBJ2-2, with 12 bases identical to TRBD2. This clonotype was obtained from a human donor in good health (CMV status not recorded). Some clones in this sample may be carry-over from other donors' samples. CDR3 residues: CSVPGLAGAGTGELFF. CDR3 coding DNA: TGCAGCGTCCCGGGACTAGCGGGCGCAGGGACCGGGGAGCTGTTTTTT.